These 22 T cell receptor beta chains were all obtained from the same sample, sequenced in a study of CXCR3-negative and CXCR3-positive naive CD8 T cells. UMI-tagged TRB cDNA libraries were built via 5' RACE. TCRdb re-called the 5' RACE reads, yielding one record per CDR3 amino acid sequence without DNA. The sample data list 100,000 to 150,000 distinct CDR3 sequences. Sequenced input: naive CXCR3- CD8+ T cells from blood. Subset in this sample: CD45RO-CCR7+CD27+CD95- naive CD8+ T cells lacking CXCR3 (TNR3-). All receptors derive from a human donor in good health. Some clones in this sample may be carry-over from other donors' samples.

The chain links TRBV6-1 to TRBJ2-3; no DNA is available, so the TRBD1 call from TCRdb remains unchecked. Germline-derived CDR1 and CDR2 are MNHNS and SASEGT. The CDR3 sequence is 16 residues long. The CDR3 spells CASSEAPGGGADTQYF.

The genes are TRBV6-6 and TRBJ2-3. This CDR3 contains 13 residues. CDR1 is MNHNY and CDR2 is SVGAGI in the germline V gene (reference sequence). The CDR3 reads CASSAALHPTQYF.

The chain has TRBV29-1 and TRBJ2-7; TCRdb's D call of TRBD1 is untestable without DNA. The CDR3 sequence is 12 residues long. Germline V gene sequence: CDR1 SQVTM, CDR2 ANQGSEA. This CDR3 is CSVRQGTYEQYF.

The chain recombines TRBV6-5 with TRBJ1-1; as DNA is missing, the TRBD1 call by TCRdb cannot be tested. The CDR3 contains 13 residues. Germline V lookup: CDR1 MNHEY, CDR2 SVGAGI. The CDR3 loop is CASSPDRDNVAFF.

The V and J genes are TRBV6-2 or TRBV6-3 and TRBJ2-1; there is no DNA to check the TCRdb D call of TRBD2. Germline V lookup: CDR1 MNHEY, CDR2 SVGEGT. The CDR3 runs 17 residues. CDR3: CASSYQILGTPRDEQFF.

The rearrangement links TRBV27 to TRBJ2-7; there is no DNA to check the TCRdb D call of TRBD1. Germline V gene sequence: CDR1 MNHEY, CDR2 SMNVEV (reference sequence). The CDR3 contains 12 residues. CDR3 amino acids: CAGLGHHYEQYF.

This sequence joins TRBV7-9 and TRBJ2-3; the TCRdb D gene call, TRBD2, has no DNA to confirm it. This CDR3 has 15 amino acids. Germline assignment: CDR1 SEHNR and CDR2 FQNEAQ (reference sequence). The CDR3 protein is CASSETGLLTDTQYF. Drawing the rest from reference TRBV7-9 and TRBJ2-3, the complete variable domain is DTGVSQNPRHKITKRGQNVTFRCDPISEHNRLYWYRQTLGQGPEFLTYFQNEAQLEKSRLLSDRFSAERPKGSFSTLEIQRTEQGDSAMYLCASSETGLLTDTQYFGPGTRLTVL.

The chain combines TRBV4-2 with TRBJ1-5; TCRdb returns TRBD1, unconfirmable since there is no DNA. CDR1 is LGHNA, CDR2 YNFKEQ, per germline. The CDR3 loop spans 15 amino acids. The CDR3 is CASSPQGEGNQPQHF.

J is TRBJ2-1 and V is TRBV20-1. The CDR3 contains 11 residues. The germline V gene has CDR1 DFQATT and CDR2 SNEGSKA (reference sequence). The CDR3 here is CSAPVNNEQFF.

The CDR3 region is CASSAGQSDTQYF. This rearrangement joins TRBV10-1 to TRBJ2-3; TCRdb lists TRBD1, though no DNA is available to test this call. CDR3 length: 13 residues. CDR1 and CDR2 (germline): WNHNN, SYGVQD (reference sequence).

The chain has TRBV7-9 and TRBJ2-7; TCRdb's D gene call, TRBD1, goes unchecked for lack of DNA. CDR1 and CDR2 (germline): SEHNR, FQNEAQ (reference sequence). The CDR3 has 16 amino acids. CDR3 protein: CASSARGGQKYYEQYF.

The CDR3 here is CAEGQGVTLYGYTF. The chain carries TRBV30 and TRBJ1-2; the TCRdb call, TRBD1, lacks DNA for checking. This CDR3 contains 14 residues. Germline V gene lookup returns CDR1 GTSNPN and CDR2 SVGIG (reference sequence).

The chain links TRBV6-4 to TRBJ1-1. There are 14 residues in the CDR3. Germline CDR1 is MRHNA and CDR2 is SNTAGT. The CDR3 loop is CASSHREKNTEAFF.

The chain joins TRBV29-1 to TRBJ2-1; TCRdb returns TRBD1, unconfirmable since there is no DNA. This CDR3 comprises 15 residues. Germline loops: CDR1 SQVTM, CDR2 ANQGSEA. CDR3 loop: CSATTLAQGVYEQFF.

The chain couples TRBV29-1 to TRBJ2-2; TCRdb gives TRBD1 as the D gene, but with no DNA this cannot be confirmed. The CDR3 runs to 14 residues. The germline CDR1 and CDR2 sequences are SQVTM and ANQGSEA. The CDR3 spells CSVETGANTGELFF.

The chain combines TRBV2 with TRBJ1-4; TCRdb lists TRBD1, though no DNA is available to test this call. CDR1 is SNHLY and CDR2 is FYNNEI in the germline V gene. The CDR3 sequence is 14 residues long. Here the CDR3 reads CASSELGAGEKLFF.

The chain joins TRBV7-9 to TRBJ2-7; TCRdb calls TRBD2, which cannot be checked without DNA. Germline lookup yields CDR1 SEHNR and CDR2 FQNEAQ (reference sequence). This CDR3 has 16 residues. CDR3 sequence reads: CASSQPSGRSSYEQYF.

V and J are TRBV2 and TRBJ1-1. The CDR3 totals 13 residues. Germline lookup yields CDR1 SNHLY and CDR2 FYNNEI. CDR3 sequence reads: CASSQWGNTEAFF.

The chain combines TRBV6-4 with TRBJ2-1. CDR1 MRHNA and CDR2 SNTAGT come from the germline V gene. The CDR3 runs 15 residues. CDR3 sequence: CASSDSGSTLDEQFF.

The CDR3: CASSYGGGSYNEQFF. J is TRBJ2-1 and V is TRBV9. Germline-derived CDR1 and CDR2 are SGDLS and YYNGEE. CDR3 length equals 15 residues.

The genes are TRBV29-1 and TRBJ2-7; the D call of TRBD1 rests on TCRdb alone, since no DNA is present to check it. The CDR3 length is 12 residues. Germline CDR1 reads SQVTM; CDR2 reads ANQGSEA. The CDR3 sequence: CSVEDRAYEQYF.

V is TRBV11-2 and J is TRBJ2-1; TCRdb calls TRBD2, which cannot be checked without DNA. The CDR3 extends over 17 amino acids. Germline V gene data show CDR1 as SGHAT and CDR2 as FQNNGV. CDR3 region: CASSGGLAGSSYNEQFF.